The entry below gives a single TCR beta chain sequence along with its context. Data came from immunoSEQ multiplex PCR; TCRdb stores just in-frame clones and leaves some out. The sample contains around 25,000 clones, more than 75% of which appear only once. These data originate in a study of OX40 agonist ivuxolimab in advanced cancers. This CDR3 comprises 13 residues. Trimming left V 0 bases short and J 7 bases short, with 6 bases between. The germline gives CDR1 MNHEY, CDR2 SVGAGI. The origin of this receptor is an adult with an advanced solid tumor such as melanoma, head and neck, liver or kidney cancer. The chain couples TRBV6-5 to TRBJ1-4; no reliable D call. The material sequenced was CD4+ or CD8+ T cells sorted from blood, taken in a trial of the OX40 agonist ivuxolimab. The chain's CDR3 is CASSYSVGEKLFF. The CDR3, as DNA: TGTGCCAGCAGTTACTCGGTGGGTGAAAAACTGTTTTTT.